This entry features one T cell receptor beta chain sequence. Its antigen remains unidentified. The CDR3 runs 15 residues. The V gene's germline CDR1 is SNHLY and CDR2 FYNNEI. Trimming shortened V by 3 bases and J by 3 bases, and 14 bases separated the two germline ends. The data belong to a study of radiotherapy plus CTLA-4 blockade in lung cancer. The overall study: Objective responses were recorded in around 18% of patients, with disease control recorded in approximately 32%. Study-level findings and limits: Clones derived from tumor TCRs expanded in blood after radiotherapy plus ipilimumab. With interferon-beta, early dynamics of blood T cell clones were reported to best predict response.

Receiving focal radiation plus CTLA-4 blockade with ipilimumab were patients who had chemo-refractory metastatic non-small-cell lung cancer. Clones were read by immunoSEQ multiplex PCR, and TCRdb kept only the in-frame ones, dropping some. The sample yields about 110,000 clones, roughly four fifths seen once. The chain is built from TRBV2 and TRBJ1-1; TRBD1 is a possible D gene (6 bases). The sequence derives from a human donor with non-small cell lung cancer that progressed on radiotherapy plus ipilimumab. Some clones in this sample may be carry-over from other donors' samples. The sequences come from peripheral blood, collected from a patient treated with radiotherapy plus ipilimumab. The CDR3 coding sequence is TGTGCCAGCAGTGATCAAGTAGGGGGGTACACTGAAGCTTTCTTT. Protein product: CASSDQVGGYTEAFF.